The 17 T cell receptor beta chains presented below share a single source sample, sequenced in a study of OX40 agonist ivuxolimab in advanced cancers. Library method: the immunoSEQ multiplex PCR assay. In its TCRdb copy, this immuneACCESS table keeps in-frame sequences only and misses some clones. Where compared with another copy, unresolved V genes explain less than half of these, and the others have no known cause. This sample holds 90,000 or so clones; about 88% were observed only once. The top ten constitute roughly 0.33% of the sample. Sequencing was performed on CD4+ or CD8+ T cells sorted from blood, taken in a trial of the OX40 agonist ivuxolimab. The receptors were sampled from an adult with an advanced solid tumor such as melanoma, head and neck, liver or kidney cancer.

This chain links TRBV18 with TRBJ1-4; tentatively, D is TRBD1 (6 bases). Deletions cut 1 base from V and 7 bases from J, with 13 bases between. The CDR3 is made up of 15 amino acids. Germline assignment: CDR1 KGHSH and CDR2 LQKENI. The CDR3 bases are TGTGCCAGCTCACCACAGGGGGGTAAAGGTGAAAAACTGTTTTTT. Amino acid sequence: CASSPQGGKGEKLFF.

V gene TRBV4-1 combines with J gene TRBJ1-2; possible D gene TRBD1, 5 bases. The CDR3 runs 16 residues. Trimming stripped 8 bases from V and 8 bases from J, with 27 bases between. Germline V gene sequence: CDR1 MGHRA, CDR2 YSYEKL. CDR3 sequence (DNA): TGCGCCAGCGCCAGGGTCCCCAATATGGACATCAAGGGCTACACCTTC. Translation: CASARVPNMDIKGYTF.

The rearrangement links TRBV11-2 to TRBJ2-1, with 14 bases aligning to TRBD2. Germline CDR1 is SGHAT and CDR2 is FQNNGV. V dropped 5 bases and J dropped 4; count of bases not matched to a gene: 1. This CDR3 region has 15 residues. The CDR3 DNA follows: TGTGCCAGCAGCCGGACTAGCGGGGGGTACAATGAGCAGTTCTTC. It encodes CASSRTSGGYNEQFF.

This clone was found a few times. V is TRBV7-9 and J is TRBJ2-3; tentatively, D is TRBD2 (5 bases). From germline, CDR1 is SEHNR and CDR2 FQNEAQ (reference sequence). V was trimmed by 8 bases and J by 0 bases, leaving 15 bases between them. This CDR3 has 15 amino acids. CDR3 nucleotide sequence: TGTGCCAGCTTTTTATTGACTACTAGCACAGATACGCAGTATTTT. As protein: CASFLLTTSTDTQYF. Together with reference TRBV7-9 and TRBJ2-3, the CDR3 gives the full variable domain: DTGVSQNPRHKITKRGQNVTFRCDPISEHNRLYWYRQTLGQGPEFLTYFQNEAQLEKSRLLSDRFSAERPKGSFSTLEIQRTEQGDSAMYLCASFLLTTSTDTQYFGPGTRLTVL.

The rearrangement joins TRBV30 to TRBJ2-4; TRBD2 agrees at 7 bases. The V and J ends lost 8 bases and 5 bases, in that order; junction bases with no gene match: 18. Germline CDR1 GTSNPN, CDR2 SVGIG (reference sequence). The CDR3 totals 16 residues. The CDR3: CAQSSGHLQGENIQYF. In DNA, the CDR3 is TGTGCCCAATCTAGCGGCCATCTACAAGGAGAAAACATTCAGTACTTC.

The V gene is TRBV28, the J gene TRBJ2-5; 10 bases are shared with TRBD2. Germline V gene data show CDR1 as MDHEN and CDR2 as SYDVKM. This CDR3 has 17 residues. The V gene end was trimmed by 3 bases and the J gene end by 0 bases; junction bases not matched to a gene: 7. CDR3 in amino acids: CASSLYLSGGYQETQYF. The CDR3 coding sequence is TGTGCCAGCAGTTTGTATCTTAGCGGGGGGTACCAAGAGACCCAGTACTTC.

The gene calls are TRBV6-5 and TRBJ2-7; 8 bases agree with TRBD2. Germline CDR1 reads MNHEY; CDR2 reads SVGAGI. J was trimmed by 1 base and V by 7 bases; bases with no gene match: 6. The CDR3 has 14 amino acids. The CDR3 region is CASTPGGLSYEQYF. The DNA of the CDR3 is TGTGCCAGCACCCCGGGGGGGTTGTCCTACGAGCAGTACTTC.

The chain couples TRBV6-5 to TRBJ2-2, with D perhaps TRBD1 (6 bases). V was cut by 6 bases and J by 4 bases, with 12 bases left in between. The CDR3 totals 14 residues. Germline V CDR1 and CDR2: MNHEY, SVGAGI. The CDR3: CASRLDSLTGELFF. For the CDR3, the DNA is TGTGCCAGCAGACTGGACAGCCTCACCGGGGAGCTGTTTTTT.

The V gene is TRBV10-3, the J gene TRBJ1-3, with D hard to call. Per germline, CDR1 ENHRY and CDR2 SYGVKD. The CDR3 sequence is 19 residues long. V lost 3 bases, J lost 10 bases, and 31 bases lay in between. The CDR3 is CAISDGVIGPRSSFWTIYF. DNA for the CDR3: TGTGCCATCAGTGATGGGGTTATCGGCCCCCGTTCCTCATTTTGGACCATATATTTT.

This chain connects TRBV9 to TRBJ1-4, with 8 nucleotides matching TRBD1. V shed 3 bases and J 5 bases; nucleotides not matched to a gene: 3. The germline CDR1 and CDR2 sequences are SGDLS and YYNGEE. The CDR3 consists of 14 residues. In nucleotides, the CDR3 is TGTGCCAGCAGCGGTGACAGGGGAAATGAAAAACTGTTTTTT. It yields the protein CASSGDRGNEKLFF.

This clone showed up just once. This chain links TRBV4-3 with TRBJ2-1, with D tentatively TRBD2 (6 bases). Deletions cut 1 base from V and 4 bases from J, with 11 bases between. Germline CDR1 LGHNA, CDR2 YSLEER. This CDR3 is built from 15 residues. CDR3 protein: CASSQGDFEYNEQFF. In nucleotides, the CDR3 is TGCGCCAGCAGCCAAGGGGACTTCGAATACAATGAGCAGTTCTTC.

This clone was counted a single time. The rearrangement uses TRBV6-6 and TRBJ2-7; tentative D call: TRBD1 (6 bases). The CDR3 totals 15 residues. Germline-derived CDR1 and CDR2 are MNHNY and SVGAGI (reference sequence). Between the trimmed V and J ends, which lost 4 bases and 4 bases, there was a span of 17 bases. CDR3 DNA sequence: TGTGCCAGCAGTTCAGGGGTAAGACACGGTTACGAGCAGTACTTC. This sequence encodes CASSSGVRHGYEQYF.

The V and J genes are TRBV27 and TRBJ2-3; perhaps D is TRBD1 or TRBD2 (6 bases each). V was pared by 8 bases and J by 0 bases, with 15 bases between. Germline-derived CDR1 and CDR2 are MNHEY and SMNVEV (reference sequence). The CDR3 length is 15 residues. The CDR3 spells CASLRGAFSTDTQYF. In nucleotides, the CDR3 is TGTGCCAGCCTGAGGGGGGCCTTTAGCACAGATACGCAGTATTTT.

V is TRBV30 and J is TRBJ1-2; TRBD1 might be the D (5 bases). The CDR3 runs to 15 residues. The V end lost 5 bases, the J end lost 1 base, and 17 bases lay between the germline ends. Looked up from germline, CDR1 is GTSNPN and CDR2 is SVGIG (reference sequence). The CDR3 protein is CAWGTGGGFNYGYTF. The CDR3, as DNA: TGTGCCTGGGGGACTGGGGGAGGCTTTAACTATGGCTACACCTTC.

The CDR3 spells CASSPLGLAKQETQYF. CDR3 coding DNA: TGTGCCAGCAGCCCATTGGGACTAGCGAAACAAGAGACCCAGTACTTC. The chain joins TRBV5-4 to TRBJ2-5, with TRBD2 identical over 10 bases. After removal of 4 bases from V and 2 bases from J, the junction contained 8 bases not matched to a gene. The CDR3 covers 16 residues. CDR1 is SGHNT and CDR2 is YYREEE in the germline V gene (reference sequence).

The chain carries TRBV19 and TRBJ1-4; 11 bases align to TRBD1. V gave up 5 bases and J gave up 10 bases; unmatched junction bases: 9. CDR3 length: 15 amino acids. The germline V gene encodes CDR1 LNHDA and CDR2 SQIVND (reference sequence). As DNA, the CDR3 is TGTGCCAGTAGTTCGTTAGGGACAGGGGGACGAAAACTGTTTTTT. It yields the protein CASSSLGTGGRKLFF.

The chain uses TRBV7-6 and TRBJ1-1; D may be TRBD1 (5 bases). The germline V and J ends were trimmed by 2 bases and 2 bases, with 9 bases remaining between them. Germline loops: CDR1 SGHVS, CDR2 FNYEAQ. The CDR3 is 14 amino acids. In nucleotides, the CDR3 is TGTGCCAGCAGCTTAATCCGGGGCAACACTGAAGCTTTCTTT. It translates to CASSLIRGNTEAFF.